This T cell receptor beta chain was sequenced for a study of Graves' ophthalmopathy and Graves' hyperthyroidism. Across the study: Peripheral blood was collected at initial diagnosis, before any treatment.

The authors amplified TCR beta CDR3 regions, and they did so from RNA transcripts for repertoire sequencing. Second-round multiplex PCR came after a first-round RT-PCR that employed HTBI primers. One entry per CDR3 protein, called by TCRdb with MiXCR from the multiplex PCR reads. Of hundreds of thousands of distinct CDR3 sequences in the sample, around a fifth are singletons; the top ten hold around 3.1%. V lost 1 base and J lost 0, with 7 bases in between. The length of the CDR3 is 14 residues. In germline, CDR1 is MNHNS, CDR2 SASEGT. This clonotype came up many times. The diagnostic workup employed clinical symptoms, serum thyroxine, TRAb, thyroid ultrasound and orbital computed tomography.

V and J are TRBV6-1 and TRBJ2-7; D is perhaps TRBD1 (6 bases). The sequence derives from a woman aged 18-29 years with stable Graves' hyperthyroidism. What was sequenced was peripheral blood. The CDR3 loop is CASSEGGHSYEQYF. CDR3 bases: TGTGCCAGCAGTGAAGGGGGACACTCCTACGAGCAGTACTTC.